A single sample gave rise to the 9 T cell receptor beta chains below, sequenced in a study of T cells in Graves' hyperthyroidism and ophthalmopathy. Authors of the study amplified TCR beta CDR3 regions from RNA transcripts. RT-PCR in the first round (using the HTBI primer set) targeted the TCR CDR3. TCRdb used MiXCR to reprocess the multiplex PCR reads, holding one entry per CDR3 protein. The table has roughly 660,000 distinct CDR3 sequences, around a sixth seen once. Sequenced: blood. All receptors derive from a man aged 45-65 years with Graves' hyperthyroidism.

This clonotype occurred a few times. The chain is built from TRBV18 and TRBJ2-3; 9 nucleotides line up with TRBD2. CDR1 and CDR2 from the germline V gene are KGHSH and LQKENI. The J segment lost 1 base and the V segment lost 1 base, leaving 3 bases of the junction unmatched. The CDR3 totals 16 residues. Here the CDR3 DNA reads TGTGCCAGCTCACCACTCCGCGGGGGGGGCACAGATACGCAGTATTTT. Protein product: CASSPLRGGGTDTQYF.

With regard to this clonotype: A much larger clone sits a single nucleotide away, making a read error possible. The rearrangement joins TRBV12-3 or TRBV12-4 to TRBJ2-1; tentatively, D is TRBD2 (6 bases). The V gene lost 6 bases and the J gene lost 3 bases, with 21 bases spanning the gap. This CDR3 region has 17 residues. CDR3 sequence reads: CASRWGTDLRHYNEQFF. For the CDR3, the DNA is TGTGCCAGCAGATGGGGGACTGATCTTAGACACTACAATGAGCAGTTCTTC.

This clonotype was seen a handful of times. CDR3 sequence (DNA): TGTGCCAGCAGTTTTGGGACAGGGGAGGAAGCTTTCTTT. It is translated as CASSFGTGEEAFF. The chain carries TRBV6-2 or TRBV6-3 and TRBJ1-1; TRBD1 matches at 10 bases. The CDR3 is 13 amino acids. V was pared by 4 bases and J by 8 bases, with 4 bases of the junction left unmatched. The germline V gene encodes CDR1 MNHEY and CDR2 SVGEGT.

A few counts support this clonotype. V usage is TRBV29-1 and J usage is TRBJ1-1, with a weak D call TRBD1 (5 bases). V lost 0 bases and J 12 bases, leaving 17 bases between the germline ends. This CDR3 spans 13 amino acids. The germline gives CDR1 SQVTM, CDR2 ANQGSEA. The CDR3, as DNA: TGCAGCGTTGAAGAATCTCAGGGATACGGGTCTTTCTTT. Its translation: CSVEESQGYGSFF.

This chain joins TRBV18 and TRBJ2-5; D may match TRBD1 or TRBD2 (5 bases each). CDR3 length: 17 amino acids. V gave up 3 bases and J gave up 1 base, with 18 bases separating them. Germline lookup yields CDR1 KGHSH and CDR2 LQKENI. The CDR3 reads CASSPPGTGPVQETQYF. As DNA, the CDR3 is TGTGCCAGCTCACCTCCGGGGACGGGACCGGTCCAAGAGACCCAGTACTTC. Together with reference TRBV18 and TRBJ2-5, the CDR3 gives the full variable domain: NAGVMQNPRHLVRRRGQEARLRCSPMKGHSHVYWYRQLPEEGLKFMVYLQKENIIDESGMPKERFSAEFPKEGPSILRIQQVVRGDSAAYFCASSPPGTGPVQETQYFGPGTRLLVL.

This clonotype was counted only a few times. The chain joins TRBV7-9 to TRBJ2-2; D may correspond to TRBD1 or TRBD2 (5 bases each). CDR3 length equals 18 residues. V was pared by 2 bases and J by 2 bases, with 18 bases between. The germline CDR1 and CDR2 sequences are SEHNR and FQNEAQ (reference sequence). CDR3: CASSLPLVGRTNTGELFF. DNA for the CDR3: TGTGCCAGCAGCTTACCCCTGGTGGGGCGGACTAACACCGGGGAGCTGTTTTTT.

This clonotype was detected only a few times. The chain has TRBV10-2 and TRBJ1-1; unclear D gene. The CDR3 contains 14 residues. V was cut by 7 bases and J by 8 bases, with 20 bases left in between. The V gene's germline CDR1 is WSHSY and CDR2 SAAADI. In DNA, the CDR3 is TGCGCCAGCATTAAGAGCCTGTTCGGCCCCGAAGCTTTCTTT. Encoded protein: CASIKSLFGPEAFF.

In this sample, this clonotype turned up once. V usage is TRBV20-1 and J usage is TRBJ2-3; TRBD2 matches 14 bases. The V gene end was trimmed by 3 bases and the J gene end by 6 bases; junction bases not matched to a gene: 11. The CDR3 is 17 residues long. Germline values: CDR1 DFQATT, CDR2 SNEGSKA (reference sequence). CDR3 sequence: CSASPRTSGRTRDTQYF. CDR3 DNA: TGCAGTGCTAGCCCTCGGACTAGCGGGAGGACTCGGGATACGCAGTATTTT.

At least ten counts were recorded for this clonotype. The chain couples TRBV7-9 to TRBJ2-1; the match to TRBD2 covers 12 bases. The CDR3 is made up of 19 amino acids. Germline trimming cut 1 base from V and 2 bases from J; bases unmatched to any gene: 9. Germline V gene lookup returns CDR1 SEHNR and CDR2 FQNEAQ (reference sequence). The DNA of the CDR3 is TGTGCCAGCAGCTTAGTACGCGGACTAGCGGGATACACCTACAATGAGCAGTTCTTC. Translating gives CASSLVRGLAGYTYNEQFF.